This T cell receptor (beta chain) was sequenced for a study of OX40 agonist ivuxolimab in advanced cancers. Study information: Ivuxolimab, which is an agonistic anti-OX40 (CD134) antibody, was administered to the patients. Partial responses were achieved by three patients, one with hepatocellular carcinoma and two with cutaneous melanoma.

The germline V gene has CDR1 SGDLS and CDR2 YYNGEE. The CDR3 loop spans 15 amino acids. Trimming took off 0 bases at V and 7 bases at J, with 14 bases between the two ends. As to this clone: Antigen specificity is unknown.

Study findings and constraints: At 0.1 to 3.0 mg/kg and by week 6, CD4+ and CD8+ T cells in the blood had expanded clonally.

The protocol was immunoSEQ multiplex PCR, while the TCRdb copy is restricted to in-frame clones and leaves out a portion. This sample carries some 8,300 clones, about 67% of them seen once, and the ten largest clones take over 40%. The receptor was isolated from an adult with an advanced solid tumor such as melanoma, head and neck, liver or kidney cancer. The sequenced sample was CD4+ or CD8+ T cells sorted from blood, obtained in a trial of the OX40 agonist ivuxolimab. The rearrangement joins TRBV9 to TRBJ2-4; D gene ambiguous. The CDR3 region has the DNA TGTGCCAGCAGCGTAGAGGGTGGGCCGGGCAACATTCAGTACTTC. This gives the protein CASSVEGGPGNIQYF.